The clone carrying this TCR beta chain was counted only a few times. The data are from a study of blood T cells in healthy people across ages. V dropped 6 bases and J dropped 7 bases, with 18 bases sitting between them. CDR3 length: 14 residues. Germline CDR1 reads LGHNA; CDR2 reads YNFKEQ. Primers used in a second PCR of about 6 to 11 cycles were a sample-barcoded 5' primer and a J-beta primer mix. Each CDR3 protein gets one entry after TCRdb re-called the 5' RACE reads with MiXCR. This table has some 1 million distinct CDR3 sequences, 45% appearing once. The sample taken for sequencing was blood. J is TRBJ2-5 and V is TRBV4-2; D is possibly TRBD2 (6 bases). The sequence was obtained from a woman aged 55 to 70 in good health. CDR3 loop: CASRMEGRVVTQYF. The CDR3 region has the DNA TGTGCCAGCAGAATGGAGGGCCGGGTAGTGACCCAGTACTTC.